The 23 T cell receptor beta chains in this list originate from one sample, sequenced in a study of blood T cell repertoires in COVID-19. Repertoires were generated with immunoSEQ multiplex PCR, while TCRdb's copy carries only in-frame clones and drops some. In the table there are 65,000 to 90,000 clones, around 89% of which are singletons. Sequenced material: peripheral blood. These receptor sequences come from an elderly woman with acute or convalescent COVID-19.

For the CDR3, the DNA is TGTGCCAGCAGCTTAATAATCTCAGGGATAACTGAAGCTTTCTTT. It encodes CASSLIISGITEAFF. The chain employs TRBV7-9 and TRBJ1-1, with D possibly TRBD1 on 5 matching bases. Trimming removed 2 bases at V and 5 bases at J, with 15 bases between. The CDR3 covers 15 residues. The germline gives CDR1 SEHNR, CDR2 FQNEAQ (reference sequence).

This chain connects TRBV30 to TRBJ1-4; 8 nucleotides match TRBD1. With V trimmed by 0 bases and J by 9 bases, 3 bases remained unmatched. CDR1 is GTSNPN and CDR2 is SVGIG in the germline V gene (reference sequence). The CDR3 is 13 residues long. DNA for the CDR3: TGTGCCTGGAGTGTACAGGGGGGGAAAAAACTGTTTTTT. It encodes CAWSVQGGKKLFF. The full variable domain, in which reference TRBV30 and TRBJ1-4 provide the parts outside the CDR3, is SQTIHQWPATLVQPVGSPLSLECTVEGTSNPNLYWYRQAAGRGLQLLFYSVGIGQISSEVPQNLSASRPQDRQFILSSKKLLLSDSGFYLCAWSVQGGKKLFFGSGTQLSVL.

This clone was observed a handful of times. J is TRBJ2-3 and V is TRBV9; D call uncertain. V was shortened by 0 bases and J by 2 bases, with 7 bases between the two germline ends. The CDR3 loop spans 14 amino acids. The germline CDR1 and CDR2 sequences are SGDLS and YYNGEE. In nucleotides, the CDR3 is TGTGCCAGCAGCGTAGAACGGTTCACAGATACGCAGTATTTT. It encodes CASSVERFTDTQYF.

This clone has a handful of counts. The chain is built from TRBV5-1 and TRBJ2-3; 10 bases are a match to TRBD2. CDR3 length: 16 residues. Germline V gene data show CDR1 as SGHRS and CDR2 as YFSETQ. After removal of 4 bases from V and 6 bases from J, the junction contained 11 bases not matched to a gene. The CDR3 loop is CASSLAPTSGFDTQYF. The CDR3 nucleotides read TGCGCCAGCAGCCTGGCCCCGACTAGCGGGTTTGATACGCAGTATTTT.

The chain employs TRBV7-8 and TRBJ2-7; 11 bases agree with TRBD2. The V gene's germline CDR1 is SGHVS and CDR2 FQNEAQ. The CDR3 is 15 amino acids. Trimming at V came to 6 bases and at J to 3 bases, leaving 7 bases not matched to a gene. CDR3 amino acids: CASSWTSGQLYEQYF. The CDR3 nucleotides read TGTGCCAGCAGTTGGACTAGCGGGCAACTCTACGAGCAGTACTTC.

This chain uses TRBV18 with TRBJ1-1; TRBD1 aligns across 7 bases. The length of the CDR3 is 15 residues. V gave up 4 bases and J gave up 2 bases; unmatched junction bases: 7. Germline assignment: CDR1 KGHSH and CDR2 LQKENI. CDR3 DNA sequence: TGTGCCAGCTCACAAAACAGGGGTTATAACACTGAAGCTTTCTTT. Residues: CASSQNRGYNTEAFF. Supplemented by reference TRBV18 and TRBJ1-1, the full variable domain reads NAGVMQNPRHLVRRRGQEARLRCSPMKGHSHVYWYRQLPEEGLKFMVYLQKENIIDESGMPKERFSAEFPKEGPSILRIQQVVRGDSAAYFCASSQNRGYNTEAFFGQGTRLTVV.

The V and J genes are TRBV21-1 and TRBJ1-1; TRBD1 is taken as the D call from the table, unchecked against the DNA. TRBV21-1 is marked as a pseudogene. The CDR3 is made up of 16 amino acids. CDR3 loop: CASSKVTTARHTEAFF. DNA for the CDR3: TGTGCCAGCAGCAAAGTAACGACAGCTAGGCACACTGAAGCTTTCTTT.

The rearrangement links TRBV19 to TRBJ2-2, with D perhaps matching TRBD2 (5 bases). The germline gives CDR1 LNHDA, CDR2 SQIVND (reference sequence). This CDR3 is built from 14 residues. Trimming stripped 5 bases from V and 6 bases from J, with 13 bases between. CDR3 sequence: CASSPQLGAGELFF. CDR3 DNA: TGTGCCAGTAGTCCCCAGCTCGGGGCCGGGGAGCTGTTTTTT.

This clone was seen a single time. V is TRBV4-1 and J is TRBJ2-2; the match to TRBD2 covers 10 bases. V lost 2 bases to trimming and J lost 5 bases; unmatched junction nucleotides: 8. Per the germline V gene, CDR1 is MGHRA and CDR2 is YSYEKL. The CDR3 contains 17 residues. DNA of the CDR3: TGCGCCAGCAGCCAAAGGGGAGCGGGGGGGCAAACCGGGGAGCTGTTTTTT. Protein sequence: CASSQRGAGGQTGELFF.

The chain employs TRBV9 and TRBJ2-4; a weak D match, TRBD2 (6 bases). Germline V gives CDR1 SGDLS, CDR2 YYNGEE. This CDR3 has 15 residues. V gave up 0 bases and J gave up 6 bases, with 13 bases separating them. The CDR3 sequence is CASSVGVTSSNIQYF. CDR3 bases: TGTGCCAGCAGCGTAGGGGTAACTAGCTCAAACATTCAGTACTTC. The full variable domain, rest sourced from reference TRBV9 and TRBJ2-4, is DSGVTQTPKHLITATGQRVTLRCSPRSGDLSVYWYQQSLDQGLQFLIQYYNGEERAKGNILERFSAQQFPDLHSELNLSSLELGDSALYFCASSVGVTSSNIQYFGAGTRLSVL.

CDR3 DNA: TGTGCCAGCAGCTTAACTAGCGGGGGGGAGAACGAGCAGTACTTC. Translated: CASSLTSGGENEQYF. V and J are TRBV7-3 and TRBJ2-7, with TRBD2 identical over 11 bases. Germline V CDR1 and CDR2: SGHTA, FQGTGA. The V segment lost 0 bases and the J segment 5 bases; nucleotides outside the gene matches: 3. The CDR3 runs to 15 residues.

The rearrangement joins TRBV5-1 to TRBJ2-7; a weak D match, TRBD1 (6 bases). V gave up 4 bases and J gave up 0 bases, with 17 bases separating them. The germline gives CDR1 SGHRS, CDR2 YFSETQ. The CDR3 extends over 16 amino acids. For the CDR3, the DNA is TGCGCCAGCAGCCAACCACTGACAGGCGCCTCCTACGAGCAGTACTTC. Its protein is CASSQPLTGASYEQYF.

The chain carries TRBV9 and TRBJ2-2, with TRBD2 matching 8 bases. Trimming cost V 0 bases and J 3 bases; bases outside gene matches: 7. The CDR3 spans 17 residues. Germline assignment: CDR1 SGDLS and CDR2 YYNGEE. CDR3 sequence (DNA): TGTGCCAGCAGCGTAGATCCAGCGGGAGAAGACACCGGGGAGCTGTTTTTT. It yields the protein CASSVDPAGEDTGELFF.

This chain connects TRBV6-5 to TRBJ1-1; tentatively, D is TRBD1 (6 bases). The CDR3 covers 16 residues. V shed 4 bases and J shed 3 bases, with 18 bases lying between them. Per the germline V gene, CDR1 is MNHEY and CDR2 is SVGAGI. The CDR3 protein is CASSSRSQGKYTEAFF. The CDR3 DNA follows: TGTGCCAGCAGTTCACGGTCGCAGGGGAAATACACTGAAGCTTTCTTT.

The chain combines TRBV19 with TRBJ2-2, with D hard to call. This CDR3 has 16 amino acids. The V gene's germline CDR1 is LNHDA and CDR2 SQIVND (reference sequence). Trimming stripped 3 bases from V and 0 bases from J, with 11 bases between. CDR3 nucleotide sequence: TGTGCCAGTAGTATTGTCAGAACACCGAACACCGGGGAGCTGTTTTTT. The encoded protein is CASSIVRTPNTGELFF.

The V gene is TRBV18, the J gene TRBJ1-6; 9 bases agree with TRBD1. Germline loops: CDR1 KGHSH, CDR2 LQKENI. V gave up 3 bases and J gave up 10 bases; unmatched junction bases: 10. The CDR3 runs 16 residues. CDR3 protein: CASSPLGTGRGSPLHF. The CDR3 DNA reads as TGTGCCAGCTCACCCTTAGGGACAGGGCGAGGATCACCCCTCCACTTT.

The chain is built from TRBV11-1 and TRBJ1-2; 7 nucleotides agree with TRBD1. Germline V gives CDR1 SGHAT, CDR2 FQDESV (reference sequence). V was clipped by 1 base and J by 4 bases; unmatched bases: 6. This CDR3 comprises 15 residues. CDR3 nucleotide sequence: TGTGCCAGCAGCTTAGAAAGGGGGCACCCCTATGGCTACACCTTC. This codes for CASSLERGHPYGYTF. Supplemented by reference TRBV11-1 and TRBJ1-2, the full variable domain reads EAEVAQSPRYKITEKSQAVAFWCDPISGHATLYWYRQILGQGPELLVQFQDESVVDDSQLPKDRFSAERLKGVDSTLKIQPAELGDSAMYLCASSLERGHPYGYTFGSGTRLTVV.

CDR3 sequence: CASSRGLGLAVPYEQYF. CDR3 bases: TGTGCCAGCAGCCGGGGGTTGGGACTAGCGGTACCCTACGAGCAGTACTTC. This chain links TRBV5-8 with TRBJ2-7; the match to TRBD2 covers 11 bases. With 4 bases clipped from V and 2 bases from J, the junction kept 11 bases outside the gene matches. This CDR3 is built from 17 residues. Germline assignment: CDR1 SGHTS and CDR2 YDEGEE.

The chain recombines TRBV18 with TRBJ2-5; 8 nucleotides align to TRBD1. There are 15 residues in the CDR3. Germline V gene data show CDR1 as KGHSH and CDR2 as LQKENI. The trim removed 3 bases at V and 5 bases at J, leaving 8 bases unmatched. The CDR3 protein is CASSPRTGNGETQYF. CDR3 coding DNA: TGTGCCAGCTCACCCCGGACAGGGAATGGGGAGACCCAGTACTTC.

The chain couples TRBV4-3 to TRBJ2-1; D uncertain. The CDR3 is 13 amino acids. V lost 0 bases and J 9 bases, leaving 9 bases between the germline ends. Germline CDR1 is LGHNA and CDR2 is YSLEER. The CDR3 loop is CASSQESMAEQFF. CDR3 sequence (DNA): TGCGCCAGCAGCCAAGAGTCAATGGCTGAGCAGTTCTTC.

The CDR3 sequence: CALGLAGGLIDTQYF. In nucleotides, the CDR3 is TGTGCCTTGGGACTAGCGGGGGGCCTGATAGATACGCAGTATTTT. The chain couples TRBV30 to TRBJ2-3, with TRBD2 matching 15 bases. The CDR3 sequence is 15 residues long. The ends lost 7 bases at V and 5 bases at J; junction bases unmatched: 7. CDR1 GTSNPN and CDR2 SVGIG come from the germline V gene (reference sequence).

In the case of this clone: This CDR3 is also generated by other DNA sequences in the sample. The V and J genes are TRBV18 and TRBJ1-5; a weak D match, TRBD1 (5 bases). Germline CDR1 and CDR2: KGHSH and LQKENI. Trimming shortened V by 4 bases and J by 4 bases, and 8 bases separated the two germline ends. CDR3 length: 13 amino acids. The CDR3 coding sequence is TGTGCCAGCTCACTTGACAGTAATCAGCCCCAGCATTTT. Amino acid sequence: CASSLDSNQPQHF. The full variable domain, completed using reference TRBV18 and TRBJ1-5, is NAGVMQNPRHLVRRRGQEARLRCSPMKGHSHVYWYRQLPEEGLKFMVYLQKENIIDESGMPKERFSAEFPKEGPSILRIQQVVRGDSAAYFCASSLDSNQPQHFGDGTRLSIL.

The V call is TRBV7-8, the J call TRBJ1-6; weak D call: TRBD1 (6 bases). The CDR3 loop spans 14 amino acids. With 5 bases removed from V and 7 bases from J, the gap between germline ends came to 12 bases. Germline values: CDR1 SGHVS, CDR2 FQNEAQ. The CDR3 loop reads CASSRGGGNSPLHF. CDR3 nucleotide sequence: TGTGCCAGCAGCAGGGGCGGGGGCAATTCACCCCTCCACTTT.